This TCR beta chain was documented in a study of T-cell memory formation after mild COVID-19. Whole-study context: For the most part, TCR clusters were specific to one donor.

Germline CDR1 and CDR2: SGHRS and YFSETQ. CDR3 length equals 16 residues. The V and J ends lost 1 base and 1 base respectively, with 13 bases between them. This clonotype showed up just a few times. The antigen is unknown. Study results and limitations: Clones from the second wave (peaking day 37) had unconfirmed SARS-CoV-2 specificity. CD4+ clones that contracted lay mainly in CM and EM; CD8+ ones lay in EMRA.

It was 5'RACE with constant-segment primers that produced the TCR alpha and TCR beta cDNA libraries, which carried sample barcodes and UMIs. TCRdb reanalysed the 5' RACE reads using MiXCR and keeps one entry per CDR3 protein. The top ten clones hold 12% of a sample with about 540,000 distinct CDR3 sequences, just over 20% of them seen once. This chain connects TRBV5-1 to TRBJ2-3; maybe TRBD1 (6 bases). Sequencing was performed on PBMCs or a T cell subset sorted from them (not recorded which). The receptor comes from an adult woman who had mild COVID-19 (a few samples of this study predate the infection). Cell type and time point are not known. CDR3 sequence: CASSLTTGTRTDTQYF. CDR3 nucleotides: TGCGCCAGCAGCTTGACGACAGGTACTCGCACAGATACGCAGTATTTT.